Each of the 22 T cell receptor beta chains below was sequenced from the same sample in a study of technical replicates of blood from several donors. The data were produced by immunoSEQ multiplex PCR, yet TCRdb's version contains in-frame clones alone and is incomplete. The sample has approximately 73,000 clones, 92% seen once. Sequencing was carried out using T cells isolated from PBMCs. These receptors all stem from a human donor in good health.

V and J are TRBV11-3 and TRBJ2-5, with D possibly being TRBD1 (5 bases). The CDR3 loop spans 15 amino acids. V gave up 0 bases and J gave up 0 bases, with 8 bases separating them. In germline, CDR1 is SGHNT, CDR2 YENEEA. The CDR3 spells CASSLDSGYQETQYF. The CDR3 DNA reads TGTGCCAGCAGCTTAGATTCAGGGTACCAAGAGACCCAGTACTTC.

The chain employs TRBV25-1 and TRBJ1-4, with D tentatively TRBD1 (6 bases). V was clipped by 0 bases and J by 13 bases, with 9 bases between them. The CDR3 extends over 12 amino acids. Germline V lookup: CDR1 MGHDK, CDR2 SYGVNS. In nucleotides, the CDR3 is TGTGCCAGCAGTGAATATGGGGGCCCACTGTTTTTT. Amino acid sequence: CASSEYGGPLFF.

The chain employs TRBV27 and TRBJ2-7; no clear D gene. Trimming removed 6 bases from V and 4 bases from J, with 25 bases in between. Germline V CDR1 and CDR2: MNHEY, SMNVEV (reference sequence). This CDR3 contains 17 residues. CDR3 in DNA: TGTGCCAGCAGAACCCATTCAGGTATCCCCCGTGGATACGAGCAGTACTTC. This gives the protein CASRTHSGIPRGYEQYF.

The rearrangement joins TRBV27 to TRBJ2-7; TRBD1 matches at 10 bases. The trim removed 8 bases at V and 6 bases at J, leaving 16 bases unmatched. Germline assignment: CDR1 MNHEY and CDR2 SMNVEV (reference sequence). The CDR3 runs 16 residues. The CDR3 sequence is CASATGTGVSSAEQYF. For the CDR3, the DNA is TGTGCCAGCGCCACCGGGACAGGGGTATCATCTGCCGAGCAGTACTTC.

The chain employs TRBV7-4 and TRBJ1-4, with TRBD1 as a possible D gene (6 bases). CDR3 length: 14 amino acids. CDR1 is SGHVT and CDR2 is SQSDAQ in the germline V gene. Trimming took 4 bases from V and 0 from J, leaving 6 bases between them. The CDR3 DNA sequence: TGTGCCAGCAGCTGGGACACAACTAATGAAAAACTGTTTTTT. Protein sequence: CASSWDTTNEKLFF. Full variable domain (outside the CDR3, taken from reference TRBV7-4 and TRBJ1-4): GAGVSQSPRYKVAKRGRDVALRCDSISGHVTLYWYRQTLGQGSEVLTYSQSDAQRDKSGRPSGRFSAERPERSVSTLKIQRTEQGDSAVYLCASSWDTTNEKLFFGSGTQLSVL.

This clone came up a few times. The chain employs TRBV7-9 and TRBJ2-1; D is unresolved. Germline CDR1 reads SEHNR; CDR2 reads FQNEAQ (reference sequence). CDR3 length: 18 amino acids. V was pared by 5 bases and J by 5 bases, with 25 bases between. The CDR3 is CASSPTPAGHRRNNEQFF. CDR3 coding DNA: TGTGCCAGCAGCCCCACACCGGCAGGCCATCGAAGAAACAATGAGCAGTTCTTC.

The chain is built from TRBV7-9 and TRBJ2-7; D is ambiguous. Per germline, CDR1 SEHNR and CDR2 FQNEAQ (reference sequence). V lost 0 bases to trimming and J lost 2 bases, with 5 bases between them. This CDR3 region has 13 residues. In DNA, the CDR3 is TGTGCCAGCAGCTTAGCTACAGCCTACGAGCAGTACTTC. Protein product: CASSLATAYEQYF.

CDR3 loop: CASSYWASRTDEAFF. CDR3 coding DNA: TGTGCCAGCAGTTATTGGGCCTCCAGAACCGATGAAGCTTTCTTT. The chain recombines TRBV6-6 with TRBJ1-1; D not resolved. V dropped 3 bases and J dropped 7 bases, with 18 bases sitting between them. The CDR3 loop spans 15 amino acids. CDR1 MNHNY and CDR2 SVGAGI come from the germline V gene (reference sequence).

V is TRBV9 and J is TRBJ2-3, with 8 bases lining up with TRBD2. V shed 4 bases and J 0 bases; nucleotides not matched to a gene: 7. Germline loops: CDR1 SGDLS, CDR2 YYNGEE. The CDR3 covers 16 residues. The CDR3 spells CASSSTSGGSTDTQYF. CDR3 DNA: TGTGCCAGCAGCTCAACAAGCGGGGGAAGCACAGATACGCAGTATTTT. The whole variable domain, filled in from reference TRBV9 and TRBJ2-3, reads DSGVTQTPKHLITATGQRVTLRCSPRSGDLSVYWYQQSLDQGLQFLIQYYNGEERAKGNILERFSAQQFPDLHSELNLSSLELGDSALYFCASSSTSGGSTDTQYFGPGTRLTVL.

This sequence joins TRBV7-2 and TRBJ2-7, with D unclear. CDR3 length: 11 amino acids. The germline V gene has CDR1 SGHTA and CDR2 FQGNSA. Trimming stripped 4 bases from V and 2 bases from J, with 3 bases between. Written as DNA, the CDR3 is TGTGCCAGCAGCTCGGCCTACGAGCAGTACTTC. It encodes CASSSAYEQYF.

V gene TRBV5-1 combines with J gene TRBJ2-2; a weak D match, TRBD1 (6 bases). Germline CDR1 reads SGHRS; CDR2 reads YFSETQ. V was clipped by 4 bases and J by 3 bases, with 19 bases between them. This CDR3 spans 17 amino acids. The DNA of the CDR3 is TGCGCCAGCAGCCCAACCTACCTCAGGGGATACACCGGGGAGCTGTTTTTT. This codes for CASSPTYLRGYTGELFF.

The chain carries TRBV4-1 and TRBJ2-7, with D possibly being TRBD1 (6 bases). V was clipped by 4 bases and J by 2 bases, with 21 bases between them. The germline gives CDR1 MGHRA, CDR2 YSYEKL. CDR3 length equals 17 residues. The CDR3 spells CASSLIEGEPSPYEQYF. The CDR3 DNA follows: TGCGCCAGCAGCCTTATCGAGGGGGAGCCAAGCCCCTACGAGCAGTACTTC.

This rearrangement joins TRBV9 to TRBJ1-4; 7 bases align to TRBD1. CDR3 size: 16 residues. Looked up from germline, CDR1 is SGDLS and CDR2 is YYNGEE. V shed 0 bases and J 8 bases; nucleotides not matched to a gene: 10. CDR3 region: CASSVGSTGVEEKLFF. The CDR3 region has the DNA TGTGCCAGCAGCGTAGGCAGTACAGGGGTGGAGGAAAAACTGTTTTTT.

This rearrangement joins TRBV10-1 to TRBJ1-2; D perhaps matches TRBD1 (5 bases). With 0 bases removed from V and 6 bases from J, the gap between germline ends came to 17 bases. There are 16 residues in the CDR3. Looked up from germline, CDR1 is WNHNN and CDR2 is SYGVQD (reference sequence). The CDR3 is CASSESKFGTRDGYTF. The CDR3 DNA reads TGCGCCAGCAGTGAGTCGAAGTTCGGGACTCGGGATGGCTACACCTTC.

The genes are TRBV9 and TRBJ2-7, with no clear D. The V end was cut by 3 bases, the J end by 4 bases, with 8 bases between. The CDR3 length is 12 residues. CDR1 and CDR2 (germline): SGDLS, YYNGEE. The CDR3 reads CASSGTRYEQYF. The CDR3 coding sequence is TGTGCCAGCAGCGGAACACGATACGAGCAGTACTTC.

This clone has a single count. V usage is TRBV19 and J usage is TRBJ2-5; tentatively, D is TRBD1 (6 bases). Per the germline V gene, CDR1 is LNHDA and CDR2 is SQIVND (reference sequence). The CDR3 length is 14 residues. The V gene lost 4 bases and the J gene lost 3 bases, with 12 bases spanning the gap. The CDR3 DNA sequence: TGTGCCAGTAGTAACAGGGCTGGAGAAGAGACCCAGTACTTC. Encoded protein: CASSNRAGEETQYF.

The DNA of the CDR3 is TGTGCCAGCAGTCGACATGGGGGGTACGAAGCTTTCTTT. Its protein is CASSRHGGYEAFF. The J gene is TRBJ1-1, the V gene TRBV27; a possible D gene is TRBD1 (5 bases). The CDR3 runs to 13 residues. Trimming removed 5 bases at V and 8 bases at J, with 15 bases between. Germline assignment: CDR1 MNHEY and CDR2 SMNVEV (reference sequence).

This clone occurred once. The rearrangement uses TRBV7-9 and TRBJ2-5; unclear D gene. The length of the CDR3 is 13 residues. The ends were cut back, 5 bases at V and 2 bases at J, with 9 bases in the middle. The germline gives CDR1 SEHNR, CDR2 FQNEAQ (reference sequence). The CDR3 loop is CASSQHVQETQYF. The CDR3 DNA reads TGTGCCAGCAGCCAACACGTACAAGAGACCCAGTACTTC. Filled out from reference TRBV7-9 and TRBJ2-5, the complete variable domain reads DTGVSQNPRHKITKRGQNVTFRCDPISEHNRLYWYRQTLGQGPEFLTYFQNEAQLEKSRLLSDRFSAERPKGSFSTLEIQRTEQGDSAMYLCASSQHVQETQYFGPGTRLLVL.

The chain has TRBV7-2 and TRBJ2-2; 7 nucleotides match TRBD2. The V segment lost 3 bases and the J segment 4 bases; nucleotides outside the gene matches: 8. Per the germline V gene, CDR1 is SGHTA and CDR2 is FQGNSA. The CDR3 covers 16 residues. CDR3 sequence (DNA): TGTGCCAGCAGCTTTGGGCTAGCGGCCAGCACCGGGGAGCTGTTTTTT. Its translation: CASSFGLAASTGELFF.

V is TRBV11-2 and J is TRBJ2-2; the match to TRBD2 covers 7 bases. In germline, CDR1 is SGHAT, CDR2 FQNNGV. After removal of 3 bases from V and 6 bases from J, the junction contained 10 bases not matched to a gene. The CDR3 extends over 16 amino acids. The DNA of the CDR3 is TGTGCCAGCAGCTTTATCAGCGGGGACCCGGCCGGGGAGCTGTTTTTT. Residues: CASSFISGDPAGELFF.

The sample holds one count of this clone. The V and J genes are TRBV9 and TRBJ2-7; the match to TRBD2 covers 13 bases. Germline CDR1 reads SGDLS; CDR2 reads YYNGEE. The CDR3 spans 15 residues. J lost 3 bases, V lost 0 bases, and 0 bases had no gene match. CDR3 sequence (DNA): TGTGCCAGCAGCGTAGGGACTAGCGGGAGCTACGAGCAGTACTTC. Translating gives CASSVGTSGSYEQYF.

The V and J genes are TRBV6-5 and TRBJ2-2, with a tentative D call TRBD1 (6 bases). The CDR3 is 16 residues long. Germline loops: CDR1 MNHEY, CDR2 SVGAGI. Trimming removed 2 bases from V and 4 bases from J, with 14 bases in between. The CDR3 DNA is TGTGCCAGCAGTTACCCTAACAGGGTTAGCACCGGGGAGCTGTTTTTT. Translation gives CASSYPNRVSTGELFF.